Below, one TCR beta chain is given with its context. This entry belongs to a study of blood T cell repertoires in COVID-19. This CDR3 spans 13 amino acids. Trimming took 1 base from V and 7 from J, leaving 11 bases between them. The germline V gene has CDR1 GTSNPN and CDR2 SVGIG (reference sequence). Method: immunoSEQ multiplex PCR; TCRdb's copy keeps in-frame clones and lacks some. The repertoire consists of approximately 160,000 clones, with around four fifths occurring once and the leading ten covering about 7.3%. Sequenced input: PBMCs or T cells enriched from blood (not recorded which). The J gene is TRBJ1-5, the V gene TRBV30; D call uncertain. The receptor's source is a man between 45 and 60 years old who had recovered from COVID-19. The CDR3 sequence: CAWSGTLSQPQHF. The DNA for the CDR3 is TGTGCCTGGAGTGGTACGTTGAGCCAGCCCCAGCATTTT.